This T cell receptor beta chain appears in the sequencing data of a study of T cells after somatic rescue of genetic block. Clones were sequenced by immunoSEQ multiplex PCR, and TCRdb holds only the in-frame ones, with some missing. This sample yields 68,000 or so clones, of which less than 95% are seen a single time; 2.9% belongs to the top ten. Germline V gene sequence: CDR1 SNHLY, CDR2 FYNNEI. J gave up 10 bases and V 7 bases, and 9 bases lay outside the gene matches. CDR3 length: 14 amino acids. The sequence was collected from a man between 40 and 49 years old. The sequenced sample consisted of peripheral blood mononuclear cells (PBMCs). This chain joins TRBV2 and TRBJ1-6; 8 bases agree with TRBD1. CDR3 region: CASKGGTGLSPLHF. For the CDR3, the DNA is TGTGCCAGCAAGGGTGGGACAGGTCTCTCACCCCTCCACTTT.